This TCR delta chain comes out of a study of gamma-delta chains in newborns, infants, children. About the research overall: Innate gammadelta T cells reportedly expand polyclonally right after birth, driven by microbial exposure, per the title.

This clone was observed a few times. CDR3 size: 17 residues. The germline CDR1 and CDR2 sequences are TSWWSYY and QGS. V gave up 4 bases and J gave up 2 bases, with 20 bases separating them. TCRdb re-called the reads through CATT. This table holds more than 6,500 delta-chain clones, about 1.5% found once. The clonotype was recovered from a child who was a newborn, infant or young child, either healthy, febrile or measles-vaccinated (not recorded which). The specimen was blood. The chain links TRDV1 to TRDJ1; D possibly corresponds to TRDD2 (6 bases). Written as DNA, the CDR3 is TGTGCTCTTGGGGTCGACCTTTCCTATCCAGGGACCGATAAACTCATCTTT. Translation gives CALGVDLSYPGTDKLIF.